This T cell receptor (beta chain) was sequenced in a study of identifying expanded T cells in peripheral blood (dated by TCRdb to the late 2010s). With respect to the entire study: Separate aliquots of the same genomic DNA pool were sequenced to produce technical replicates, and four replicates were compared in pairs.

The CDR3 has 16 amino acids, counting the end cysteine and phenylalanine. Only CDR3 DNA is held: 48 bases, read in frame from base 1. V lost 4 bases and J lost 3 bases, and the count of bases not matched to a germline gene is 9. CDR1 and CDR2 are read off the germline V gene as MDHEN and SYDVKM. This clone came up once. Its antigen remains unidentified. No much larger clone is present one base from it, and per-base qualities are unavailable. During the collection period, no immune events, such as infections, were documented for the healthy donors. To calibrate time-dependent variance in a beta-binomial model of T-cell clone differential abundance, blood repertoires from healthy donors were used as a training cohort. The training cohort comprised approximately 10 healthy donors, 3 female and 7 male. The donors were between about 25 and 70 years old, with an average age of roughly 40 years. Whole blood was collected from each healthy donor at three time points spaced approximately 2 weeks apart and obtained from a commercial supplier. For immunosequencing, genomic DNA was extracted from unsorted whole blood.

Study-level results and caveats: The authors expected that over much longer intervals, such as months to years, biological variance in healthy repertoires might increase even further. Across all healthy-donor time intervals, the beta-binomial model significantly lowered both the number of clones called differentially abundant and the false-positive rate. The binomial model flagged about 1.2 differentially abundant clones between technical replicates, compared with about 16 over two weeks and 19 over four weeks. Variance in clone template counts between approximately 2-week samples significantly increased with total template count across all healthy donors.

The immunoSEQ Assay, which relies on bias-controlled multiplex PCR amplification of genomic DNA, was used to profile TCRbeta CDR3 regions. In the paper's pipeline: The absolute abundance of each unique TCRbeta CDR3 region was quantified after sequences were collapsed and filtered. Differential abundance was tested with a binomial (Fisher-equivalent) model and with a beta-binomial model adding time-dependent variance fitted from healthy donors. Clones with fewer than 5 combined templates were removed, and differential abundance was called for clones with a Benjamini-Hochberg FDR below 0.01. The form v = (b*log(k)+a)^2 was used to model beta-binomial variance as a function of total template count across the two samples. The table comes from immuneACCESS by way of TCRdb, which keeps in-frame sequences with V and J called. Part of the clones is missing from these tables; in studies checked, under half for an unresolved V gene and the rest for unknown reasons. V and J calls plus clone size are reproduced from that table; the DNA served to infer D and trimming. Across this sample there are some 78,000 clones, with 84% seen only once. 15% to 20% of the sample is held by the ten biggest clonotypes.

The origin of this receptor is a person aged 18-70 years in good health. What was sequenced was blood. The chain uses TRBV28 and TRBJ2-7, with TRBD1 matching 10 junction bases. The CDR3 region: CASSYLLGQGIYEQYF. The DNA sequence is given as TGTGCCAGCAGTTATCTTTTGGGACAGGGGATCTACGAGCAGTACTTC.